Each of the 2 T cell receptor beta chains below was sequenced from the same sample in a study of identifying expanded T cells in peripheral blood. Using immunoSEQ multiplex PCR, the repertoire was profiled, and TCRdb retains in-frame clones only, with some absent. Of 120,000 or so clones in the sample, roughly 80% are singletons; the top ten hold more than 2.5%. The sequenced sample consisted of blood. The receptors stem from a person aged 18 to 70 in good health.

The genes are TRBV12-5 and TRBJ1-5; 11 bases align to TRBD1. Germline V gives CDR1 LGHNT, CDR2 FRNRAP. V shed 9 bases and J 13 bases; nucleotides not matched to a gene: 20. This CDR3 contains 16 residues. The CDR3 DNA sequence: TGTGCTAGAGTGGTCCGCGCGGGGACAGGGGGAAGAGGGCAGCATTTT. Its translation: CARVVRAGTGGRGQHF.

This clone showed up just once. The V and J genes are TRBV30 and TRBJ1-4; tentative D call: TRBD1 (6 bases). This CDR3 comprises 15 residues. Germline V gives CDR1 GTSNPN, CDR2 SVGIG (reference sequence). V was shortened by 1 base and J by 11 bases, with 20 bases between the two germline ends. CDR3 region: CAWSGTGTRGVKLFF. CDR3 sequence (DNA): TGTGCCTGGAGTGGAACTGGGACAAGGGGAGTGAAACTGTTTTTT.